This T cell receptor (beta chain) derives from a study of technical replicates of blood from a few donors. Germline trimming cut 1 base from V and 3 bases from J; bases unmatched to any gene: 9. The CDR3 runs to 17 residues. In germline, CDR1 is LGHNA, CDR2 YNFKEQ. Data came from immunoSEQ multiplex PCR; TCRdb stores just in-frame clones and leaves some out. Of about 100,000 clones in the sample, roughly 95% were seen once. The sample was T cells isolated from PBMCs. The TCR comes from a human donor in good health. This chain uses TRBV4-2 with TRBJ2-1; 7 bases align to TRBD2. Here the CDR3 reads CASSQGELASGYNEQFF. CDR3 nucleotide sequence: TGTGCCAGCAGCCAAGGCGAACTAGCGAGTGGCTACAATGAGCAGTTCTTC.